The 26 T cell receptor beta chains given below trace back to one sample, sequenced in a study of blood T cell repertoires in COVID-19. Profiling relied on immunoSEQ multiplex PCR, and the TCRdb table lists in-frame clones only, not all of them. Among approximately 150,000 clones listed, roughly 80% were seen once. The sample comprised PBMCs or T cells enriched from blood (not recorded which). These receptors originate from a man in his forties with acute COVID-19.

J is TRBJ2-7 and V is TRBV9; 11 bases map to TRBD1. This CDR3 is built from 12 residues. From germline, CDR1 is SGDLS and CDR2 YYNGEE. CDR3 sequence: CAGGTGGYEQYF. The CDR3 region has the DNA TGTGCTGGCGGGACAGGGGGCTACGAGCAGTACTTC.

This clone was counted between two and nine times. The chain uses TRBV19 and TRBJ2-7; D is possibly TRBD1 (6 bases). In germline, CDR1 is LNHDA, CDR2 SQIVND (reference sequence). V was clipped by 3 bases and J by 5 bases, with 17 bases between them. The CDR3 extends over 15 amino acids. The CDR3 here is CASSMWQGIVNEQYF. The CDR3 nucleotides are TGTGCCAGTAGTATGTGGCAGGGGATCGTCAACGAGCAGTACTTC.

The chain links TRBV2 to TRBJ2-3; TRBD1 agrees at 10 bases. This CDR3 is built from 15 residues. V was pared by 3 bases and J by 4 bases, with 4 bases of the junction left unmatched. Germline CDR1 is SNHLY and CDR2 is FYNNEI. The CDR3 spells CASSDGQGVADTQYF. The CDR3 DNA reads as TGTGCCAGCAGTGATGGACAGGGGGTAGCAGATACGCAGTATTTT. Full variable domain (missing parts from reference TRBV2 and TRBJ2-3): EPEVTQTPSHQVTQMGQEVILRCVPISNHLYFYWYRQILGQKVEFLVSFYNNEISEKSEIFDDQFSVERPDGSNFTLKIRSTKLEDSAMYFCASSDGQGVADTQYFGPGTRLTVL.

J is TRBJ2-7 and V is TRBV3-1 (or the pseudogene TRBV3-2); D ambiguous. The CDR3 has 12 residues. Trimming took 3 bases from V and 3 from J, leaving 6 bases between them. Germline V gene data show CDR1 as LGHDT and CDR2 as YNNKEL (reference sequence). The CDR3 bases are TGTGCCAGCAGCCAGGGCCTCTACGAGCAGTACTTC. Translating gives CASSQGLYEQYF.

This chain uses TRBV7-9 with TRBJ2-7, with TRBD2 identical over 8 bases. Per germline, CDR1 SEHNR and CDR2 FQNEAQ (reference sequence). The CDR3 contains 16 residues. V shed 2 bases and J 1 base; nucleotides not matched to a gene: 7. CDR3 sequence reads: CASSLSGGLGSYEQYF. CDR3 nucleotide sequence: TGTGCCAGCAGCTTAAGCGGGGGCCTTGGGTCCTACGAGCAGTACTTC.

This rearrangement joins TRBV7-2 to TRBJ2-1; D perhaps matches TRBD1 (5 bases). The CDR3 consists of 14 residues. Germline V CDR1 and CDR2: SGHTA, FQGNSA. The ends were cut back, 3 bases at V and 7 bases at J, with 13 bases in the middle. The CDR3 bases are TGTGCCAGCAGCTTGGGGCAGGGTAGGAATGAGCAGTTCTTC. Amino acid sequence: CASSLGQGRNEQFF.

The gene calls are TRBV27 and TRBJ1-1, with D possibly TRBD1 on 5 matching bases. Per the germline V gene, CDR1 is MNHEY and CDR2 is SMNVEV (reference sequence). The CDR3 spans 14 residues. Trimming pared 5 bases from V and 0 bases from J, leaving 10 bases between. CDR3 in DNA: TGTGCCAGCAGTCCTGGGACTGTGAACACTGAAGCTTTCTTT. Residues: CASSPGTVNTEAFF.

The chain recombines TRBV5-1 with TRBJ1-2; 7 bases align to TRBD1. The CDR3 contains 12 residues. Germline CDR1 is SGHRS and CDR2 is YFSETQ. V lost 2 bases and J lost 6; bases outside the gene matches: 1. The CDR3 loop is CASSFTGDGYTF. In nucleotides, the CDR3 is TGCGCCAGCAGCTTTACAGGGGATGGCTACACCTTC.

This clone appeared a few times. The chain couples TRBV9 to TRBJ1-2, with a weak D call TRBD1 (5 bases). V was clipped by 4 bases and J by 6 bases, with 13 bases between them. CDR1 is SGDLS and CDR2 is YYNGEE in the germline V gene. The CDR3 loop spans 13 amino acids. Written as DNA, the CDR3 is TGTGCCAGCAGCCCTCCGGGGGGGGATGGCTACACCTTC. Translating gives CASSPPGGDGYTF.

The chain joins TRBV5-1 to TRBJ2-1, with 11 bases lining up with TRBD1. The CDR3 has 15 amino acids. V was clipped by 2 bases and J by 7 bases; unmatched bases: 5. Germline-derived CDR1 and CDR2 are SGHRS and YFSETQ. The CDR3 loop reads CASSLLGQGANEQFF. The CDR3, as DNA: TGCGCCAGCAGCTTACTTGGACAGGGGGCTAATGAGCAGTTCTTC.

This chain uses TRBV30 with TRBJ1-1, with D possibly being TRBD1 (5 bases). The CDR3 is 11 amino acids. V lost 3 bases, J lost 8 bases, and 10 bases lay in between. CDR1 GTSNPN and CDR2 SVGIG come from the germline V gene (reference sequence). The CDR3 region has the DNA TGTGCCTGGAGCCGGGGGGGGGAAGCTTTCTTT. This gives the protein CAWSRGGEAFF.

This rearrangement joins TRBV28 to TRBJ2-2; TRBD2 might be the D (6 bases). Germline V gene lookup returns CDR1 MDHEN and CDR2 SYDVKM. This CDR3 spans 15 amino acids. Trimming cost V 6 bases and J 7 bases, with 18 bases left between them. CDR3: CASSPRRGRGGELFF. The CDR3 region has the DNA TGTGCCAGCAGCCCCCGGCGGGGCCGGGGCGGGGAGCTGTTTTTT.

This clone was seen more than once but under ten times. The J gene is TRBJ2-2, the V gene TRBV7-9, with D possibly being TRBD2 (5 bases). Germline loops: CDR1 SEHNR, CDR2 FQNEAQ (reference sequence). The V and J ends lost 4 bases and 6 bases respectively, with 9 bases between them. The length of the CDR3 is 13 residues. CDR3 loop: CASSSGESGELFF. The CDR3, as DNA: TGTGCCAGCAGCTCCGGGGAGTCCGGGGAGCTGTTTTTT.

This clone came up once. This CDR3 is also generated by other DNA sequences in the sample. The chain is built from TRBV28 and TRBJ1-2, with D possibly TRBD1 on 6 matching bases. This CDR3 is built from 13 residues. Trimming stripped 2 bases from V and 2 bases from J, with 6 bases between. Germline V gives CDR1 MDHEN, CDR2 SYDVKM. The CDR3 here is CASSLRGNYGYTF. The CDR3 region has the DNA TGTGCCAGCAGTTTAAGGGGGAACTATGGCTACACCTTC.

The rearrangement uses TRBV7-2 and TRBJ2-5; 8 bases line up with TRBD2. Unmatched junction bases numbered 10, after V lost 5 bases and J lost 5 bases. CDR1 is SGHTA and CDR2 is FQGNSA in the germline V gene. The CDR3 has 15 residues. CDR3 nucleotide sequence: TGTGCCAGCAGCCGTCAGCGGGGGCAGGGGGAGACCCAGTACTTC. Protein sequence: CASSRQRGQGETQYF. The full variable domain, its missing parts supplied by reference TRBV7-2 and TRBJ2-5, is GAGVSQSPSNKVTEKGKDVELRCDPISGHTALYWYRQSLGQGLEFLIYFQGNSAPDKSGLPSDRFSAERTGGSVSTLTIQRTQQEDSAVYLCASSRQRGQGETQYFGPGTRLLVL.

This chain connects TRBV6-5 to TRBJ2-2; unclear D gene. CDR1 is MNHEY and CDR2 is SVGAGI in the germline V gene. The CDR3 length is 12 residues. V lost 4 bases and J 7 bases, leaving 7 bases between the germline ends. The CDR3 spells CASSFLYGELFF. The DNA for the CDR3 is TGTGCCAGCAGTTTCCTCTACGGGGAGCTGTTTTTT.

The chain is built from TRBV27 and TRBJ2-5, with D possibly matching TRBD1 (6 bases). Trimming left V 2 bases short and J 5 bases short, with 9 bases between. Germline-derived CDR1 and CDR2 are MNHEY and SMNVEV (reference sequence). CDR3 length equals 13 residues. This CDR3 is CASSLNRAETQYF. Here the CDR3 DNA reads TGTGCCAGCAGTTTAAACAGGGCCGAGACCCAGTACTTC.

This chain joins TRBV10-3 and TRBJ1-2, with 7 bases that match TRBD1. The germline CDR1 and CDR2 sequences are ENHRY and SYGVKD. With V trimmed by 0 bases and J by 4 bases, 5 bases remained unmatched. The CDR3 is 15 amino acids. The CDR3 bases are TGTGCCATCAGTGAGTCCGTGACAGGGAGCTATGGCTACACCTTC. It codes for CAISESVTGSYGYTF.

The rearrangement joins TRBV11-2 to TRBJ2-5, with no clear D. This CDR3 spans 13 amino acids. Trimming took off 4 bases at V and 9 bases at J, with 15 bases between the two ends. Germline CDR1 reads SGHAT; CDR2 reads FQNNGV. Here the CDR3 reads CASSSRRHQAQYF. The CDR3 bases are TGTGCCAGCAGCTCCCGAAGACACCAGGCCCAGTACTTC.

This clone was seen a handful of times. The chain combines TRBV27 with TRBJ1-6, with D tentatively TRBD1 (6 bases). The germline gives CDR1 MNHEY, CDR2 SMNVEV (reference sequence). The CDR3 extends over 15 amino acids. V lost 5 bases and J 7 bases, leaving 15 bases between the germline ends. In nucleotides, the CDR3 is TGTGCCAGCAGTACGTCAGGGGCACCGAATTCACCCCTCCACTTT. Residues: CASSTSGAPNSPLHF.

The J gene is TRBJ1-5, the V gene TRBV28, with 7 bases matching TRBD1. The V gene end was trimmed by 6 bases and the J gene end by 6 bases; junction bases not matched to a gene: 8. This CDR3 is 14 amino acids long. Per germline, CDR1 MDHEN and CDR2 SYDVKM. DNA for the CDR3: TGTGCCAGCAGGTCGGAGGGGGCACGTCAGCCCCAGCATTTT. Encoded protein: CASRSEGARQPQHF.

DNA of the CDR3: TGTGCCACCAGCTCCGGGACAGGGGACTACAATGAGCAGTTCTTC. This sequence encodes CATSSGTGDYNEQFF. The chain is built from TRBV24-1 and TRBJ2-1; 10 bases are shared with TRBD1. The CDR3 runs 15 residues. Unmatched junction bases numbered 5, after V lost 7 bases and J lost 3 bases. The germline CDR1 and CDR2 sequences are KGHDR and SFDVKD.

The gene calls are TRBV5-1 and TRBJ1-1; 10 nucleotides line up with TRBD1. The junction had 3 bases not matched to a gene; V was cut back by 4 bases and J by 3 bases. The CDR3 contains 14 residues. Germline lookup yields CDR1 SGHRS and CDR2 YFSETQ. As DNA, the CDR3 is TGCGCCAGCAGCCGGGACAGGGGACACACTGAAGCTTTCTTT. Its translation is CASSRDRGHTEAFF.

This chain links TRBV6-1 with TRBJ1-1; D may be TRBD1 (6 bases). This CDR3 contains 14 residues. The germline gives CDR1 MNHNS, CDR2 SASEGT. The ends were cut back, 3 bases at V and 7 bases at J, with 15 bases in the middle. The CDR3 nucleotides are TGTGCCAGCAGTGACCAGGGGCCGAGGATTGAAGCTTTCTTT. Translating it yields CASSDQGPRIEAFF.

This chain joins TRBV15 and TRBJ1-1; D gene uncertain. Trimming cost V 0 bases and J 0 bases, with 11 bases left between them. Germline CDR1 is LNHNV and CDR2 is YYDKDF (reference sequence). The CDR3 loop spans 16 amino acids. CDR3 region: CATSRDLRALNTEAFF. CDR3 DNA: TGTGCCACCAGCAGAGATTTGAGAGCTTTGAACACTGAAGCTTTCTTT.

V usage is TRBV30 and J usage is TRBJ1-2; 10 nucleotides match TRBD1. The V segment lost 4 bases and the J segment 8 bases; nucleotides outside the gene matches: 4. Germline assignment: CDR1 GTSNPN and CDR2 SVGIG (reference sequence). This CDR3 has 12 residues. The CDR3 DNA follows: TGTGCCTGGATTGGGACAGGGGTGGGCTACACCTTC. It codes for CAWIGTGVGYTF.